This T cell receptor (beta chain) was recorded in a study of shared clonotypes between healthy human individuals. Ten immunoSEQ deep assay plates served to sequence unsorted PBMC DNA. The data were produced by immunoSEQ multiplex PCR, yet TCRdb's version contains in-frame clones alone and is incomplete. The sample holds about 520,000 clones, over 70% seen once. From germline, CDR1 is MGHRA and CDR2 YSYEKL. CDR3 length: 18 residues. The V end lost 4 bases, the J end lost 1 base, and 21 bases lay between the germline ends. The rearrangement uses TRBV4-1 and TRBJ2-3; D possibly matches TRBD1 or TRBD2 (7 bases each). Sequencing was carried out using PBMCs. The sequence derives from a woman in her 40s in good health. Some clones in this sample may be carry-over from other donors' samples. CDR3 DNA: TGCGCCAGCAGCCCCCAAGGGGAGGGGGACAGTGGCACAGATACGCAGTATTTT. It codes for CASSPQGEGDSGTDTQYF.